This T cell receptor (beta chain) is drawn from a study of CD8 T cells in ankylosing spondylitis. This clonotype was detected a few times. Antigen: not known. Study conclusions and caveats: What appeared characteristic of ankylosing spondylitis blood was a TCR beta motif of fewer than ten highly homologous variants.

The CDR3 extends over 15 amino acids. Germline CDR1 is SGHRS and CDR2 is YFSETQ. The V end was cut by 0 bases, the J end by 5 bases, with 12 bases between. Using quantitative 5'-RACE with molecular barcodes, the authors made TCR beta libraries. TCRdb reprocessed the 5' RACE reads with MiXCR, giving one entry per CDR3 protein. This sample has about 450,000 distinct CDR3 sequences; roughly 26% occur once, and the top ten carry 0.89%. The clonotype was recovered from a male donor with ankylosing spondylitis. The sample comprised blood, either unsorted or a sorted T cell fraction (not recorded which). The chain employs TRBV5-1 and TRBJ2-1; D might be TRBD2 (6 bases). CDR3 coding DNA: TGCGCCAGCAGCTTGGCCCGGGGGTTAAACAATGAGCAGTTCTTC. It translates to CASSLARGLNNEQFF.